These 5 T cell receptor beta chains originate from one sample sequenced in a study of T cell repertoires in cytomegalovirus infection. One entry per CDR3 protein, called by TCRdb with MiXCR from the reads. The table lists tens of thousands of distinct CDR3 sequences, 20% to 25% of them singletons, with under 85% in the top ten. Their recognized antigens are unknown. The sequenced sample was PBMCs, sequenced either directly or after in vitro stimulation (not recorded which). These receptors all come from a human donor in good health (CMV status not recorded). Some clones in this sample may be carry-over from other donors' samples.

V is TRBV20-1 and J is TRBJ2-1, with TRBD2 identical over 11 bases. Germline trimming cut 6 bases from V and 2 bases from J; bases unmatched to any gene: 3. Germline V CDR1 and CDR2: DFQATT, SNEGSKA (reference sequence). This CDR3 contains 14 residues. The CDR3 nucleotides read TGCAGTGCCGAGGGACTAGCGGCCTACAATGAGCAGTTCTTC. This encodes CSAEGLAAYNEQFF.

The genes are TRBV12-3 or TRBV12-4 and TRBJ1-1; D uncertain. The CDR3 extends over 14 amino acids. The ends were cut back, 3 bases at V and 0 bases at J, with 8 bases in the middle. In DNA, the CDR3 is TGTGCCAGCAGTTTTTTTACCTTGAACACTGAAGCTTTCTTT. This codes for CASSFFTLNTEAFF.

CDR3 amino acids: CSASEAGLSADTQYF. The CDR3 nucleotides are TGCAGTGCGAGTGAAGCGGGACTTTCGGCAGATACGCAGTATTTT. V and J are TRBV20-1 and TRBJ2-3; TRBD2 aligns across 7 bases. This CDR3 contains 15 residues. Germline-derived CDR1 and CDR2 are DFQATT and SNEGSKA (reference sequence). Trimming took 6 bases from V and 4 from J; bases not matched to a gene: 13.

The CDR3 DNA reads TGTGCCAGTAGTACCCACAATGAGCAGTTCTTC. This encodes CASSTHNEQFF. The V and J genes are TRBV19 and TRBJ2-1; D gene unclear. Trimming removed 4 bases at V and 5 bases at J, with 3 bases between. CDR1 LNHDA and CDR2 SQIVND come from the germline V gene (reference sequence). The CDR3 sequence is 11 residues long.

The CDR3 DNA follows: TGTGCCAGCATCCCCAGGATGGGGGCGGGCGGGGAGCTGTTTTTT. It codes for CASIPRMGAGGELFF. The chain is built from TRBV12-3 or TRBV12-4 and TRBJ2-2, with D possibly TRBD1 on 6 matching bases. This CDR3 is built from 15 residues. Trimming stripped 7 bases from V and 7 bases from J, with 19 bases between.